Below are 14 T cell receptor beta chains sequenced from a single sample in a study of a mutant IDH1 vaccine in newly diagnosed glioma. As for time point: week 23, last vaccination. It was 300 ug of mutant IDH1 20-mer peptide that made up each vaccine dose, given with topical imiquimod. Produced via immunoSEQ multiplex PCR; TCRdb's table is partial and in-frame only. The sample carries 50,000 to 70,000 clones, approximately 84% recorded once. For these TCRs, the target antigens are not known. Sequences were derived from PBMCs, sampled from a glioma patient whose treatment included an IDH1 peptide vaccine. The receptors originated from a man aged 18 to 29 with glioma.

This clone was counted once. This chain links TRBV28 with TRBJ2-6; D is possibly TRBD1 or TRBD2 (6 bases each). Germline assignment: CDR1 MDHEN and CDR2 SYDVKM. The CDR3 totals 16 residues. Trimming pared 3 bases from V and 4 bases from J, leaving 13 bases between. The CDR3 loop is CASSLWGAQGANVLTF. The CDR3 nucleotides read TGTGCCAGCAGTTTGTGGGGGGCGCAAGGGGCCAACGTCCTGACTTTC.

This clone turned up a few times. V is TRBV6-1 and J is TRBJ2-3; D might be TRBD2 (6 bases). Trimming left V 8 bases short and J 10 bases short, with 13 bases between. The CDR3 contains 11 residues. Looked up from germline, CDR1 is MNHNS and CDR2 is SASEGT. CDR3 in DNA: TGTGCCAGCGGGGACGGGGGTGCGCAGTATTTT. Translating gives CASGDGGAQYF.

The CDR3 nucleotides are TGTGCCAGCAGCGTAGCTACCGGCGAACGGACAGGGGGCCCTGGGGCCAACGTCCTGACTTTC. Translation gives CASSVATGERTGGPGANVLTF. J is TRBJ2-6 and V is TRBV9; 11 bases map to TRBD1. The V gene end was trimmed by 0 bases and the J gene end by 2 bases; junction bases not matched to a gene: 13. The CDR3 sequence is 21 residues long. Germline CDR1 is SGDLS and CDR2 is YYNGEE.

This rearrangement joins TRBV7-9 to TRBJ2-5; TRBD2 might be the D (5 bases). CDR1 is SEHNR and CDR2 is FQNEAQ in the germline V gene (reference sequence). Trimming stripped 2 bases from V and 2 bases from J, with 18 bases between. The CDR3 has 17 residues. CDR3 nucleotides: TGTGCCAGCAGCTTAATATTCGGTCGGCTAGCACAAGAGACCCAGTACTTC. Protein product: CASSLIFGRLAQETQYF.

V usage is TRBV19 and J usage is TRBJ1-3, with TRBD1 as a possible D gene (5 bases). Trimming took 2 bases from V and 0 from J, leaving 14 bases between them. The length of the CDR3 is 17 residues. Germline values: CDR1 LNHDA, CDR2 SQIVND (reference sequence). The CDR3 spells CASSIRWDSTSGNTIYF. CDR3 sequence (DNA): TGTGCCAGTAGTATAAGATGGGACTCCACCTCTGGAAACACCATATATTTT.

Written as DNA, the CDR3 is TGTGCCACCAGTACCCAACCGGGACAGGGGTCACCTGGGGGAACAGATACGCAGTATTTT. It encodes CATSTQPGQGSPGGTDTQYF. This chain links TRBV15 with TRBJ2-3; TRBD1 agrees at 10 bases. Per the germline V gene, CDR1 is LNHNV and CDR2 is YYDKDF (reference sequence). V was clipped by 6 bases and J by 3 bases; unmatched bases: 21. The CDR3 runs to 20 residues.

The chain uses TRBV19 and TRBJ2-1, with 9 bases matching TRBD1. This CDR3 contains 15 residues. Germline V gene lookup returns CDR1 LNHDA and CDR2 SQIVND (reference sequence). V gave up 7 bases and J gave up 6 bases; unmatched junction bases: 10. The CDR3 sequence: CASTIRGQGVNEQFF. In nucleotides, the CDR3 is TGTGCCAGTACCATCAGGGGACAGGGTGTCAATGAGCAGTTCTTC.

The chain's CDR3 is CASSKVRKKNAEAFF. The CDR3 nucleotides are TGTGCCAGCAGCAAAGTGCGGAAAAAAAATGCTGAAGCTTTCTTT. The J gene is TRBJ1-1, the V gene TRBV21-1. TRBV21-1 counts as a pseudogene. The CDR3 extends over 15 amino acids.

The V gene is TRBV5-6, the J gene TRBJ1-2, with D tentatively TRBD1 (5 bases). This CDR3 comprises 18 residues. Germline V gene lookup returns CDR1 SGHDT and CDR2 YYEEEE. Trimming left V 0 bases short and J 0 bases short, with 18 bases between. CDR3 sequence: CASSLVRDRGEANYGYTF. As DNA, the CDR3 is TGTGCCAGCAGCTTGGTAAGGGACCGAGGGGAAGCTAACTATGGCTACACCTTC.

The genes are TRBV27 and TRBJ1-1, with D possibly being TRBD1 (5 bases). Per germline, CDR1 MNHEY and CDR2 SMNVEV (reference sequence). Trimming cost V 2 bases and J 5 bases, with 9 bases left between them. CDR3 size: 13 residues. The CDR3 sequence: CASSLGGGTEAFF. The CDR3 coding sequence is TGTGCCAGCAGTTTAGGTGGGGGGACTGAAGCTTTCTTT.

The J gene is TRBJ2-7, the V gene TRBV6-5; 9 nucleotides match TRBD1. This CDR3 region has 14 residues. Germline-derived CDR1 and CDR2 are MNHEY and SVGAGI. The V and J ends lost 6 bases and 6 bases, in that order; junction bases with no gene match: 9. CDR3 in amino acids: CASRDRDRAFEQYF. The DNA for the CDR3 is TGTGCCAGCAGGGACCGGGACAGGGCGTTCGAGCAGTACTTC.

The chain carries TRBV9 and TRBJ2-2; 11 bases match TRBD2. Germline CDR1 reads SGDLS; CDR2 reads YYNGEE. The CDR3 runs to 20 residues. V shed 5 bases, J shed 0 bases, and the junction held 15 bases outside the gene matches. CDR3 loop: CASSLAGGPEVHTNTGELFF. In DNA form, the CDR3 reads TGTGCCAGCAGTCTAGCGGGGGGCCCCGAAGTTCATACGAACACCGGGGAGCTGTTTTTT.

The chain employs TRBV2 and TRBJ1-2; tentative D call: TRBD1 (5 bases). The CDR3 sequence is 15 residues long. The germline V gene encodes CDR1 SNHLY and CDR2 FYNNEI. Trimming pared 2 bases from V and 8 bases from J, leaving 18 bases between. CDR3 amino acids: CASSEWLGARGGYTF. CDR3 sequence (DNA): TGTGCCAGCAGTGAATGGCTCGGGGCTCGGGGGGGCTACACCTTC.

This sequence joins TRBV30 and TRBJ1-3; TRBD1 might be the D (5 bases). V gave up 0 bases and J gave up 6 bases, with 15 bases separating them. The germline V gene has CDR1 GTSNPN and CDR2 SVGIG (reference sequence). The CDR3 contains 15 residues. As DNA, the CDR3 is TGTGCCTGGAGTGTGAAGGGGCTGTCTTCAAACACCATATATTTT. It specifies CAWSVKGLSSNTIYF.